These 13 T cell receptor beta chains were all obtained from the same sample, sequenced in a study of cytomegalovirus exposure and HLA in healthy donors. 13 Jbeta primers and 60 Vbeta primers were used for the PCR. The assay was immunoSEQ multiplex PCR, and TCRdb's table has in-frame clones only and misses some. The sample contains 120,000 to 150,000 clones, roughly four fifths of which appear only once. The sequenced material came from PBMCs. The receptor source for this set is a female donor in good health and CMV-seronegative.

V usage is TRBV6-5 and J usage is TRBJ2-1; 10 bases are a match to TRBD1. CDR1 and CDR2 from the germline V gene are MNHEY and SVGAGI. The CDR3 totals 15 residues. Trimming took 2 bases from V and 6 from J; bases not matched to a gene: 4. CDR3 bases: TGTGCCAGCAGTTACGGGACAGGGGTTTCCAATGAGCAGTTCTTC. Its translation: CASSYGTGVSNEQFF.

The DNA for the CDR3 is TGTGCCAGTAGTATACGGAGGCAAGAGACCCAGTACTTC. Its translation is CASSIRRQETQYF. This chain uses TRBV19 with TRBJ2-5; D possibly corresponds to TRBD2 (5 bases). Trimming pared 2 bases from V and 2 bases from J, leaving 6 bases between. This CDR3 is built from 13 residues. Germline lookup yields CDR1 LNHDA and CDR2 SQIVND (reference sequence).

The chain carries TRBV6-1 and TRBJ1-1, with 8 bases matching TRBD1. CDR1 MNHNS and CDR2 SASEGT come from the germline V gene. V trimming: 5 bases; J trimming: 4 bases; junction bases outside the gene matches: 6. The CDR3 covers 14 residues. The CDR3 nucleotides read TGTGCCAGCAGTCGACAGGGGTGGGGCACTGAAGCTTTCTTT. It specifies CASSRQGWGTEAFF.

Only a few counts were recorded for this clone. The chain combines TRBV13 with TRBJ1-1; 11 bases are a match to TRBD1. J lost 4 bases, V lost 0 bases, and 1 base had no gene match. The length of the CDR3 is 15 residues. Germline V gene lookup returns CDR1 PRHDT and CDR2 FYEKMQ (reference sequence). For the CDR3, the DNA is TGTGCCAGCAGCTTAGGGGGGACAGGGGGCACTGAAGCTTTCTTT. Translating gives CASSLGGTGGTEAFF. Drawing the rest from reference TRBV13 and TRBJ1-1, the complete variable domain is AAGVIQSPRHLIKEKRETATLKCYPIPRHDTVYWYQQGPGQDPQFLISFYEKMQSDKGSIPDRFSAQQFSDYHSELNMSSLELGDSALYFCASSLGGTGGTEAFFGQGTRLTVV.

V usage is TRBV10-3 and J usage is TRBJ1-2, with TRBD1 identical over 10 bases. Per germline, CDR1 ENHRY and CDR2 SYGVKD. J gave up 2 bases and V 1 base, and 1 base lay outside the gene matches. CDR3 length equals 15 residues. The CDR3 DNA follows: TGTGCCATCAGTGAGTGGGGACAGGGGAACTATGGCTACACCTTC. Translating gives CAISEWGQGNYGYTF.

The CDR3 sequence: CASSFAYPTNEKLFF. CDR3 coding DNA: TGTGCCAGCAGTTTCGCGTATCCAACTAATGAAAAACTGTTTTTT. This sequence joins TRBV27 and TRBJ1-4; D not certain. The germline gives CDR1 MNHEY, CDR2 SMNVEV (reference sequence). The CDR3 totals 15 residues. V was cut by 3 bases and J by 0 bases, with 8 bases left in between.

As regards this clone: A read error may account for a junction end that differs from germline. The sample contains more than one DNA sequence encoding this CDR3. The chain employs TRBV10-2 and TRBJ1-4; D is perhaps TRBD1 (6 bases). The CDR3 is 17 residues long. In germline, CDR1 is WSHSY, CDR2 SAAADI. The CDR3 reads CASSELRTGWFSEKLFF. Written as DNA, the CDR3 is TGCGCCAGCAGCGAGTTACGTACAGGGTGGTTTTCTGAAAAACTGTTTTTT.

The genes are TRBV9 and TRBJ2-2; weak D call: TRBD2 (5 bases). CDR3 length: 15 residues. Trimming shortened V by 3 bases and J by 7 bases, and 16 bases separated the two germline ends. Germline V gene sequence: CDR1 SGDLS, CDR2 YYNGEE. DNA of the CDR3: TGTGCCAGCAGCGGGTCCTCGGGGAATCACGGGGAGCTGTTTTTT. This codes for CASSGSSGNHGELFF.

V is TRBV28 and J is TRBJ1-5; 9 nucleotides match TRBD1. CDR3 length: 14 residues. V lost 7 bases to trimming and J lost 7 bases; unmatched junction nucleotides: 8. Germline V gene data show CDR1 as MDHEN and CDR2 as SYDVKM. This CDR3 is CASTDRGGNQPQHF. The CDR3 DNA is TGTGCCAGCACGGACAGGGGAGGGAACCAGCCCCAGCATTTT.

V is TRBV9 and J is TRBJ1-3; D ambiguous. CDR3 length: 13 residues. Germline V gene data show CDR1 as SGDLS and CDR2 as YYNGEE. The V and J ends lost 4 bases and 0 bases respectively, with 5 bases between them. The CDR3 region is CASSSDSGNTIYF. CDR3 bases: TGTGCCAGCAGCTCAGACTCTGGAAACACCATATATTTT.

The V call is TRBV7-9, the J call TRBJ2-1; TRBD2 might be the D (7 bases). There are 15 residues in the CDR3. CDR1 is SEHNR and CDR2 is FQNEAQ in the germline V gene (reference sequence). V was trimmed by 1 base and J by 6 bases, leaving 13 bases between them. CDR3 sequence (DNA): TGTGCCAGCAGCTTAGGTGGGGGGGCCGCCAATGAGCAGTTCTTC. This encodes CASSLGGGAANEQFF.

The chain combines TRBV6-1 with TRBJ1-1; 7 bases align to TRBD1. CDR3 length: 15 amino acids. Germline V lookup: CDR1 MNHNS, CDR2 SASEGT. Trimming removed 7 bases from V and 7 bases from J; junction bases left unmatched: 15. The CDR3 region is CASTTAATGSREAFF. CDR3 nucleotide sequence: TGTGCCAGCACCACCGCCGCGACAGGGAGCCGTGAAGCTTTCTTT.

The CDR3 coding sequence is TGTGCCAGCAGTTTACCCTTGACAGGTGAAAATCAGCCCCAGCATTTT. Translation gives CASSLPLTGENQPQHF. V gene TRBV28 combines with J gene TRBJ1-5; D possibly corresponds to TRBD1 (6 bases). Germline V CDR1 and CDR2: MDHEN, SYDVKM. Trimming removed 2 bases at V and 4 bases at J, with 15 bases between. The CDR3 extends over 16 amino acids. The variable domain in full, completed from reference TRBV28 and TRBJ1-5, reads DVKVTQSSRYLVKRTGEKVFLECVQDMDHENMFWYRQDPGLGLRLIYFSYDVKMKEKGDIPEGYSVSREKKERFSLILESASTNQTSMYLCASSLPLTGENQPQHFGDGTRLSIL.